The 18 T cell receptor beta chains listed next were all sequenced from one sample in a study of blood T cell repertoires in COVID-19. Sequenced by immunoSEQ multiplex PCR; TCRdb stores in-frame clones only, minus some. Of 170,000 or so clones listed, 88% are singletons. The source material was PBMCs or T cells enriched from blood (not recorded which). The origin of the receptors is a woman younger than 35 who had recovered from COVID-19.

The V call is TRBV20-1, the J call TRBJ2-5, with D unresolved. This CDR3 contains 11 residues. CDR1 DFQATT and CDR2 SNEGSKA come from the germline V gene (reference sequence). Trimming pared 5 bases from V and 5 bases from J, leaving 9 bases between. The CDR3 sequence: CSADKRETQYF. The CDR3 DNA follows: TGCAGTGCTGATAAGCGTGAGACCCAGTACTTC.

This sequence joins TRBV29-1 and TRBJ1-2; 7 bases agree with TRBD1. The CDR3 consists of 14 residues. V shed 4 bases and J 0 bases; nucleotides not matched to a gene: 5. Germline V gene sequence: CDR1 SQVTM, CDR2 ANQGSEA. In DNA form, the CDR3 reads TGCAGCGTTGCACAGGGGATGTCTAACTATGGCTACACCTTC. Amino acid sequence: CSVAQGMSNYGYTF.

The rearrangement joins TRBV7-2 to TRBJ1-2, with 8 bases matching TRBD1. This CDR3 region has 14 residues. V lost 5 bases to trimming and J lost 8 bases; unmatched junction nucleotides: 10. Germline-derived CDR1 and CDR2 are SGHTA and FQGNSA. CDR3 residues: CASSPQTGDRGYTF. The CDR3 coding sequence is TGTGCCAGCAGCCCCCAGACAGGGGATAGAGGCTACACCTTC.

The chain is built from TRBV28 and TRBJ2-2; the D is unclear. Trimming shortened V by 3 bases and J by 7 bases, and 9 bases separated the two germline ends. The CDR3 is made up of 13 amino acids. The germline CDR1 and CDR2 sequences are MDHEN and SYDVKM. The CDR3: CASSLEFSGELFF. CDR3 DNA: TGTGCCAGCAGTTTGGAGTTCAGCGGGGAGCTGTTTTTT.

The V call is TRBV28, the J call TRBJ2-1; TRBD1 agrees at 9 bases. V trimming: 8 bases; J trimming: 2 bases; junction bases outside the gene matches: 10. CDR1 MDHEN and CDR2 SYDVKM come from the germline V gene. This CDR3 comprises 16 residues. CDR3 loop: CASRPTQGAPYNEQFF. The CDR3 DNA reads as TGTGCCAGCCGTCCGACACAGGGGGCACCCTACAATGAGCAGTTCTTC.

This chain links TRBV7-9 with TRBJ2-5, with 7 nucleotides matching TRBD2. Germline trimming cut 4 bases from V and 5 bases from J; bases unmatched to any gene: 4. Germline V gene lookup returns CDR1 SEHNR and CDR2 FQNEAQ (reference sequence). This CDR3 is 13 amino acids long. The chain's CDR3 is CASSSQGGETQYF. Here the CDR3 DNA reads TGTGCCAGCAGCTCCCAGGGAGGGGAGACCCAGTACTTC. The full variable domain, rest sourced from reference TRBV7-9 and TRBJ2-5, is DTGVSQNPRHKITKRGQNVTFRCDPISEHNRLYWYRQTLGQGPEFLTYFQNEAQLEKSRLLSDRFSAERPKGSFSTLEIQRTEQGDSAMYLCASSSQGGETQYFGPGTRLLVL.

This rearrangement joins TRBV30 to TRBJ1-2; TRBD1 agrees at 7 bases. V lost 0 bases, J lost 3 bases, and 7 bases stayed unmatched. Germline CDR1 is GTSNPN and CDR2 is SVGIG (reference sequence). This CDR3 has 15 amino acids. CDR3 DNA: TGTGCCTGGAGTGTACCCTTAGGGGGCGACTATGGCTACACCTTC. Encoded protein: CAWSVPLGGDYGYTF.

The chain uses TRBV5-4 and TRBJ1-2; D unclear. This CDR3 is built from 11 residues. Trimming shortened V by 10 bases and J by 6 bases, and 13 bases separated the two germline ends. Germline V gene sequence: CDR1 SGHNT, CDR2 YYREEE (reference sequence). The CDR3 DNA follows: TGTGCCGTAAAGTGGGCAGATGGCTACACCTTC. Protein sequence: CAVKWADGYTF. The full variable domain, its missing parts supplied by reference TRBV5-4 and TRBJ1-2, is ETGVTQSPTHLIKTRGQQVTLRCSSQSGHNTVSWYQQALGQGPQFIFQYYREEENGRGNFPPRFSGLQFPNYSSELNVNALELDDSALYLCAVKWADGYTFGSGTRLTVV.

CDR3 DNA sequence: TGTGCCAGCAGCCCGCCGGGAATCGGCACAGATACGCAGTATTTT. Its protein product is CASSPPGIGTDTQYF. The V and J genes are TRBV5-4 and TRBJ2-3, with a weak D call TRBD2 (5 bases). CDR1 and CDR2 (germline): SGHNT, YYREEE (reference sequence). The CDR3 sequence is 15 residues long. Trimming took off 4 bases at V and 1 base at J, with 13 bases between the two ends.

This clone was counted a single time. CDR3 amino acids: CASGQGGQSGANVLTF. In nucleotides, the CDR3 is TGTGCCAGCGGACAGGGGGGCCAATCTGGGGCCAACGTCCTGACTTTC. The J gene is TRBJ2-6, the V gene TRBV19; 10 bases map to TRBD1. Germline V gene data show CDR1 as LNHDA and CDR2 as SQIVND (reference sequence). V shed 9 bases, J shed 1 base, and the junction held 6 bases outside the gene matches. The CDR3 length is 16 residues.

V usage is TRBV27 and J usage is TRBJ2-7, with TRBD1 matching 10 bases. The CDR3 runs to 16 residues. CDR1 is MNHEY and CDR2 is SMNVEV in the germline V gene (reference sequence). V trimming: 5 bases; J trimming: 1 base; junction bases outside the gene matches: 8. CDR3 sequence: CASSPRGQGNSYEQYF. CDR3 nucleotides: TGTGCCAGCAGTCCCCGGGGACAGGGGAATTCCTACGAGCAGTACTTC.

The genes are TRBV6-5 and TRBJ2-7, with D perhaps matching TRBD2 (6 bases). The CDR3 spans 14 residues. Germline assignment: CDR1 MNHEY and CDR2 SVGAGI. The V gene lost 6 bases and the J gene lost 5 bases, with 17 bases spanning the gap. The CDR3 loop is CASRTRGLTDEQYF. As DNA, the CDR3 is TGTGCCAGCAGAACGCGGGGCTTAACGGACGAGCAGTACTTC.

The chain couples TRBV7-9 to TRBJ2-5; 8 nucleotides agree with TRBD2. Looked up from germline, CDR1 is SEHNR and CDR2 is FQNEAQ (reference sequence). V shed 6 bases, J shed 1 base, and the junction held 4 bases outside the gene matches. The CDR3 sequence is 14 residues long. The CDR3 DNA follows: TGTGCCAGCAGTTTACTAGCGGCCCAAGAGACCCAGTACTTC. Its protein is CASSLLAAQETQYF. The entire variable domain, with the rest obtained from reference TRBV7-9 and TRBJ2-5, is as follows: DTGVSQNPRHKITKRGQNVTFRCDPISEHNRLYWYRQTLGQGPEFLTYFQNEAQLEKSRLLSDRFSAERPKGSFSTLEIQRTEQGDSAMYLCASSLLAAQETQYFGPGTRLLVL.

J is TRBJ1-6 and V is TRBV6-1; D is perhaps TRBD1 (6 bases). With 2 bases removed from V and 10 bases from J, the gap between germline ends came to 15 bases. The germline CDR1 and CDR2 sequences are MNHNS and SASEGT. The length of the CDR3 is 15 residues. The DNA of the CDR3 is TGTGCCAGCAGTGAACAGGCAGGGGAATCGTCACCCCTCCACTTT. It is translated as CASSEQAGESSPLHF.

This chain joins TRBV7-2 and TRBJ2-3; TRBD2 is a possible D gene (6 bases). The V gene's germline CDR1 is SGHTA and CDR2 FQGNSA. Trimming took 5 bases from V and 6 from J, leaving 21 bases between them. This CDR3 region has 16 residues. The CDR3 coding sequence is TGTGCCAGCAGCCCAAGGGACTCAATACAACCGGATACGCAGTATTTT. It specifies CASSPRDSIQPDTQYF.

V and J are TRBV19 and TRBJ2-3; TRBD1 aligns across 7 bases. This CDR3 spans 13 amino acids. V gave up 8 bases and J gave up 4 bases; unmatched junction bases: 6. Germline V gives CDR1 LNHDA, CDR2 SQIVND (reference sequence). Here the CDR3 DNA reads TGTGCCAGTTCCCAAGGGGGCGCAGATACGCAGTATTTT. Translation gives CASSQGGADTQYF. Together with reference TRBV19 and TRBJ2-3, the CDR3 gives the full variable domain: DGGITQSPKYLFRKEGQNVTLSCEQNLNHDAMYWYRQDPGQGLRLIYYSQIVNDFQKGDIAEGYSVSREKKESFPLTVTSAQKNPTAFYLCASSQGGADTQYFGPGTRLTVL.

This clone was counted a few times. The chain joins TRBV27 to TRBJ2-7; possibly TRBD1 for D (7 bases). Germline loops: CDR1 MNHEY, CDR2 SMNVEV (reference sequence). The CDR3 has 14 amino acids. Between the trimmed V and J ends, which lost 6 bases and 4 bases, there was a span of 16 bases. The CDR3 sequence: CASSLKGAGYEQYF. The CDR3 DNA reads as TGTGCCAGCAGCCTCAAGGGGGCGGGGTACGAGCAGTACTTC.

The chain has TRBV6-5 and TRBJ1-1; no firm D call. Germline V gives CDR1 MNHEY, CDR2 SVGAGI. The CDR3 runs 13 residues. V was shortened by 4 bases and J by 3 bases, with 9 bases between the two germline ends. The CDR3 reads CASSSVGHTEAFF. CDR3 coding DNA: TGTGCCAGCAGTTCCGTTGGGCACACTGAAGCTTTCTTT.